The TCR beta chain described here comes from a study of blood T cell repertoires in COVID-19. Study background: Whether acute or convalescent, the COVID-19 samples came from the United States, Italy and Spain. In each case, the material was cDNA or gDNA derived from T cells, B-cell-depleted T cells, or PBMCs.

Authors' data handling: Amplification with reference gene primers provided the estimates of nucleated cell counts. Produced via immunoSEQ multiplex PCR; TCRdb's table is partial and in-frame only. Clone size and V and J calls were adopted from that table, with D and trimming inferred from the DNA. The sample lists 50,000 to 65,000 clones, 84% occurring once. Looked up from germline, CDR1 is MNHEY and CDR2 is SVGAGI. CDR3 length: 14 residues. The V and J ends lost 5 bases and 2 bases respectively, with 13 bases between them. Patients from Seattle were sampled longitudinally, starting during active infection.

The chain employs TRBV6-5 and TRBJ2-7, with TRBD1 as a possible D gene (6 bases). The origin of this receptor is a man between 60 and 70 years old with COVID-19, enrolled during active disease. Sequencing was done on a sample of peripheral blood. CDR3 DNA: TGTGCCAGCAGTAGTTCAGGGGTTCCCTACGAGCAGTACTTC. Translated: CASSSSGVPYEQYF.